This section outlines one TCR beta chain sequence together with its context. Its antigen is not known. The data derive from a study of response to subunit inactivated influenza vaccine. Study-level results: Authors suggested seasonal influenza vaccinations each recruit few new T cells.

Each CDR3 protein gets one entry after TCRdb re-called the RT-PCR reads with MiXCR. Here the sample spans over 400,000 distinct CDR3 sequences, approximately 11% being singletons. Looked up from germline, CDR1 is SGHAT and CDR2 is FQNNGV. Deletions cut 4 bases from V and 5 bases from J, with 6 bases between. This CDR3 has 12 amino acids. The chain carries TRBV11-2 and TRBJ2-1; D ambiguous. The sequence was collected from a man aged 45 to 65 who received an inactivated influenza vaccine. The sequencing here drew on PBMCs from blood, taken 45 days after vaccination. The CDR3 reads CASSSRDNEQFF. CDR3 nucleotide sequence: TGTGCCAGCAGCTCCCGGGACAATGAGCAGTTCTTC.